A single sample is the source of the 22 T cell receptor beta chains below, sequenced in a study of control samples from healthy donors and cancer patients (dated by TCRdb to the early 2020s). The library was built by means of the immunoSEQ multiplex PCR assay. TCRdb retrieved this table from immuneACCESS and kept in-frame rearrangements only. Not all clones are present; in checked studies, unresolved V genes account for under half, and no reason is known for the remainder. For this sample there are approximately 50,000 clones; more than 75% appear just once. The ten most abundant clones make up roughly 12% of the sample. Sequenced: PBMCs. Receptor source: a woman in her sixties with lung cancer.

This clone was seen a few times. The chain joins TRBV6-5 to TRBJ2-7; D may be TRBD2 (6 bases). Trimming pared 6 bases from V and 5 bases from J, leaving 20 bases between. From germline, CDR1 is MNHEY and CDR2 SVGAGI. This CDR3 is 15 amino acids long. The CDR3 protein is CASSPAGFSDHEQYF. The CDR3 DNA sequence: TGTGCCAGCAGCCCGGCGGGGTTCTCGGACCACGAGCAGTACTTC.

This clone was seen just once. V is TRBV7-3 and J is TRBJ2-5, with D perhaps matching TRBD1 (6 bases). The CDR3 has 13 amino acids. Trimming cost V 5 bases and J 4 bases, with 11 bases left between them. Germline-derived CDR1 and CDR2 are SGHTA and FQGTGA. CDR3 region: CASSDGQRETQYF. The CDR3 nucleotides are TGTGCCAGCAGCGATGGACAGCGAGAGACCCAGTACTTC.

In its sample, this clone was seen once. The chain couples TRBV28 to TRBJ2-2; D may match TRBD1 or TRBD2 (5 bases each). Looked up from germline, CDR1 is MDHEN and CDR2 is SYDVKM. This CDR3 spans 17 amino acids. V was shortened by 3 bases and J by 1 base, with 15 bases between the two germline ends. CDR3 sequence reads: CASSLQLGGVNTGELFF. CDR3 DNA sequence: TGTGCCAGCAGTTTGCAGCTTGGGGGTGTGAACACCGGGGAGCTGTTTTTT.

Here the CDR3 DNA reads TGTGCCAGCAGCGCGATCGGGGGGCGCGTCACAGATACGCAGTATTTT. It encodes CASSAIGGRVTDTQYF. The genes are TRBV2 and TRBJ2-3; TRBD2 is a possible D gene (7 bases). Trimming shortened V by 6 bases and J by 2 bases, and 18 bases separated the two germline ends. Germline-derived CDR1 and CDR2 are SNHLY and FYNNEI. The CDR3 is 16 residues long.

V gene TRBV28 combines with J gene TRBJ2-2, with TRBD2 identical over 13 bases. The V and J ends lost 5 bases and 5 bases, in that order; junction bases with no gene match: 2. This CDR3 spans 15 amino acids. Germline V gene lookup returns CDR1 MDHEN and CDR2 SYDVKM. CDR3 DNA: TGTGCCAGCAGTCGACTAGCGGGAGGAACCGGGGAGCTGTTTTTT. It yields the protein CASSRLAGGTGELFF.

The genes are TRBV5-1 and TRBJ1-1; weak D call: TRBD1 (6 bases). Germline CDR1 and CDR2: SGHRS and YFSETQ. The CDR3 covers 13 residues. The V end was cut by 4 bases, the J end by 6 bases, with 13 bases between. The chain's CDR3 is CASSTQEGAEAFF. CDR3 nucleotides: TGCGCCAGCAGCACACAAGAGGGGGCTGAAGCTTTCTTT.

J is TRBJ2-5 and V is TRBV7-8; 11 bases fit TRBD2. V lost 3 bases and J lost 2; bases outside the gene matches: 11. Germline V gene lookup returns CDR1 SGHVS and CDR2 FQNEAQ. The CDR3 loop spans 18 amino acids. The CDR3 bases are TGTGCCAGCAGCTTGATCATCTCTAGCGGGGGGCCACAAGAGACCCAGTACTTC. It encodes CASSLIISSGGPQETQYF.

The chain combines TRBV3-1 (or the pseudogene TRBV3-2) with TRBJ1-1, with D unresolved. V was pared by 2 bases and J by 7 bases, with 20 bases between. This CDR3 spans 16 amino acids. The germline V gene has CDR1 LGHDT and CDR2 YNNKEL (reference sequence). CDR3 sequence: CASSQTLPGRSNEAFF. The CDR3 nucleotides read TGTGCCAGCAGCCAAACCTTACCTGGCCGTTCTAATGAAGCTTTCTTT.

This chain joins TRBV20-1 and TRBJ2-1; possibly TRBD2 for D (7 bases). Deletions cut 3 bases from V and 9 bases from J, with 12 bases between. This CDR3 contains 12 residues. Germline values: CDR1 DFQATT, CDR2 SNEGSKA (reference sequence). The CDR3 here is CSASGGAGEQFF. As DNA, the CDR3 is TGCAGTGCTAGTGGGGGGGCCGGTGAGCAGTTCTTC.

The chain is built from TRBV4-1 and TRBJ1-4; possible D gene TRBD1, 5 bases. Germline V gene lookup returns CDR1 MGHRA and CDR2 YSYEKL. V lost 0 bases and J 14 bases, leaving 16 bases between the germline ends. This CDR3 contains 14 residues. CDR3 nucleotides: TGCGCCAGCAGCCAAGATCGCGGGGGGTTCATGCTGTTTTTT. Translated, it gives CASSQDRGGFMLFF.

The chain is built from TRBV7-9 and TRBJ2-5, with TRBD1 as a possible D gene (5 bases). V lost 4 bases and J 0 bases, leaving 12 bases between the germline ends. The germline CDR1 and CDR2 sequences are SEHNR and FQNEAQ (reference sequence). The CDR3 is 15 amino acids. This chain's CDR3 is CASSSTERYQETQYF. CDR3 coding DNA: TGTGCCAGCAGCTCGACAGAGAGGTACCAAGAGACCCAGTACTTC.

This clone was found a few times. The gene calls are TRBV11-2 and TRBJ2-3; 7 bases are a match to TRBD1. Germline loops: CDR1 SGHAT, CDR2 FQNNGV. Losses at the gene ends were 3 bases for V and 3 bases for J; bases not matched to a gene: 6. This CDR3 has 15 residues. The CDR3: CASSLSRGITDTQYF. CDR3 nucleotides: TGTGCCAGCAGCTTGTCCAGGGGGATTACAGATACGCAGTATTTT. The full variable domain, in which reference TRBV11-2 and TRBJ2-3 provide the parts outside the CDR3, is EAGVAQSPRYKIIEKRQSVAFWCNPISGHATLYWYQQILGQGPKLLIQFQNNGVVDDSQLPKDRFSAERLKGVDSTLKIQPAKLEDSAVYLCASSLSRGITDTQYFGPGTRLTVL.

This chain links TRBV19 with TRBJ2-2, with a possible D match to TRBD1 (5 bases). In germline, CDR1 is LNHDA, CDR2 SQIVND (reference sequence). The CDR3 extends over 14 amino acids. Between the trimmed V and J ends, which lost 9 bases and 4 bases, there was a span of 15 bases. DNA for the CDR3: TGTGCCAGCCTGAGGACACGAGGCACCGGGGAGCTGTTTTTT. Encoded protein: CASLRTRGTGELFF.

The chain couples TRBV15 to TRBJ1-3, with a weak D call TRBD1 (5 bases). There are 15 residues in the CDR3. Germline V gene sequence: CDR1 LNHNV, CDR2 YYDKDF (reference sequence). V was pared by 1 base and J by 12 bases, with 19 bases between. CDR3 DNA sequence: TGTGCCACCAGCAGAGGCAATACGGGGGTGGAAAACATATATTTT. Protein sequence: CATSRGNTGVENIYF.

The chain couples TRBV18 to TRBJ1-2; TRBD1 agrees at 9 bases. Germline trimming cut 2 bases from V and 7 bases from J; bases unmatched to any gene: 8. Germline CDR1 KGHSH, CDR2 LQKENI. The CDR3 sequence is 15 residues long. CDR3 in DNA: TGTGCCAGCTCACCAGGGACAGGGAGACAGGGTGGCTACACCTTC. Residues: CASSPGTGRQGGYTF.

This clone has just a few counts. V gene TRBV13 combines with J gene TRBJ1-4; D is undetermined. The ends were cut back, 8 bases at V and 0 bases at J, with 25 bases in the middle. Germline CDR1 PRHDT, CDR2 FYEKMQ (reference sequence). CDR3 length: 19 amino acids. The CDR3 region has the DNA TGTGCCAGCTCAGCTTTAGGATGGGGAAGGCGGTCAACTAATGAAAAACTGTTTTTT. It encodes CASSALGWGRRSTNEKLFF.

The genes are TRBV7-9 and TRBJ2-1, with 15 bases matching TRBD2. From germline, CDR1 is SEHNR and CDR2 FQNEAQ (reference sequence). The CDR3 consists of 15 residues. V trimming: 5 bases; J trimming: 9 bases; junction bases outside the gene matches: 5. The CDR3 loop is CASSRTSGRGSEQFF. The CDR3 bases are TGTGCCAGCAGCCGGACTAGCGGGAGGGGTAGTGAGCAGTTCTTC.

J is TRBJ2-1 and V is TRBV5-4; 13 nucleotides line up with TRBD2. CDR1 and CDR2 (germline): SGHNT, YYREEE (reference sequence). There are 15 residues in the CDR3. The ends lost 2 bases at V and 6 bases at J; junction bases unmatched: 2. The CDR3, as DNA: TGTGCCAGCAGCTTTACTAGCGGGGGGGCCAATGAGCAGTTCTTC. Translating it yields CASSFTSGGANEQFF.

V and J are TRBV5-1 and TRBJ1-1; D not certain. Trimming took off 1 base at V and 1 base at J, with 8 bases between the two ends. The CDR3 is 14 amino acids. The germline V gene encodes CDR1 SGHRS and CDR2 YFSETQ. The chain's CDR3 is CASSLLNSNTEAFF. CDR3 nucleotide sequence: TGCGCCAGCAGCTTGCTCAACTCGAACACTGAAGCTTTCTTT.

The CDR3 DNA reads TGTGCCAGTAGTATTGGACAGGCCCCGAATTCACCCCTCCACTTT. It is translated as CASSIGQAPNSPLHF. The J gene is TRBJ1-6, the V gene TRBV19; 7 bases agree with TRBD1. V dropped 3 bases and J dropped 7; count of bases not matched to a gene: 6. Germline lookup yields CDR1 LNHDA and CDR2 SQIVND (reference sequence). This CDR3 is built from 15 residues.

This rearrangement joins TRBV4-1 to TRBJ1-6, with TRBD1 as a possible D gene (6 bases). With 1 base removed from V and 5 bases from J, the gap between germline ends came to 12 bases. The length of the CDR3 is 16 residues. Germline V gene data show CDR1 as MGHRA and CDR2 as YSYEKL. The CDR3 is CASSQVWTADNSPLHF. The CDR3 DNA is TGCGCCAGCAGCCAAGTGTGGACAGCCGATAATTCACCCCTCCACTTT.

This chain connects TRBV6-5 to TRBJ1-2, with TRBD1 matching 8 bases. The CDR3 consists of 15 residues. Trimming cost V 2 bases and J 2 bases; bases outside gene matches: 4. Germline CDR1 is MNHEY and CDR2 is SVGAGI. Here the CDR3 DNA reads TGTGCCAGCAGTTACCGGACAGGGAGGAACTATGGCTACACCTTC. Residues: CASSYRTGRNYGYTF.